Below are 5 T cell receptor beta chains sequenced from a single sample in a study of shared clonotypes between healthy human individuals (TCRdb year 2020). Library construction relied on the immunoSEQ multiplex PCR assay. Drawn from immuneACCESS, this table holds only the in-frame rearrangements with V and J called that TCRdb kept. Clones are partly lost; checked studies trace under half to an unresolved V gene and leave the rest unexplained. The sample data list around 700,000 clones, and 55% to 75% of these were observed just once. Jointly, the top ten make up under 2% of the sample. The material sequenced was memory CD4+ T cells sorted from blood. What the cell subset or site label conveys for this sample: CD45RA-negative fraction. The receptors shown here come from a woman in her twenties or thirties in good health.

The chain recombines TRBV28 with TRBJ1-5, with D perhaps matching TRBD1 (5 bases). There are 15 residues in the CDR3. Germline assignment: CDR1 MDHEN and CDR2 SYDVKM. With 6 bases removed from V and 6 bases from J, the gap between germline ends came to 18 bases. CDR3 residues: CASSRAQGRSQPQHF. CDR3 nucleotides: TGTGCCAGCAGCCGAGCGCAGGGCCGAAGTCAGCCCCAGCATTTT.

The rearrangement links TRBV13 to TRBJ2-7; D possibly corresponds to TRBD1 (5 bases). Trimming took off 5 bases at V and 0 bases at J, with 17 bases between the two ends. The CDR3 consists of 16 residues. CDR1 and CDR2 (germline): PRHDT, FYEKMQ (reference sequence). CDR3 in amino acids: CASSTGGADLSYEQYF. The CDR3 DNA follows: TGTGCCAGCAGCACGGGTGGGGCGGACCTCTCCTACGAGCAGTACTTC.

This clone has only a few counts. The chain uses TRBV6-7 and TRBJ2-3; TRBD2 aligns across 7 bases. TRBV6-7 is placed among ORFs of uncertain function. Trimming removed 6 bases from V and 6 bases from J; junction bases left unmatched: 12. The CDR3 contains 15 residues. In DNA, the CDR3 is TGTGCCAGCAGCTTGAGCGGCTATAGCGGGGATACGCAGTATTTT. It codes for CASSLSGYSGDTQYF.

This rearrangement joins TRBV27 to TRBJ2-5; D may be TRBD1 or TRBD2 (5 bases each). The CDR3 runs 15 residues. Germline assignment: CDR1 MNHEY and CDR2 SMNVEV (reference sequence). V lost 1 base and J 8 bases, leaving 17 bases between the germline ends. CDR3 nucleotides: TGTGCCAGCAGTTTATATTGGGGACCAAAGAGTACCCAGTACTTC. This sequence encodes CASSLYWGPKSTQYF.

This chain connects TRBV6-6 to TRBJ2-2; D is perhaps TRBD1 or TRBD2 (5 bases each). The CDR3 has 16 residues. V shed 0 bases and J shed 8 bases, with 16 bases lying between them. Germline lookup yields CDR1 MNHNY and CDR2 SVGAGI (reference sequence). The CDR3 loop is CASSYSSGRIAGELFF. CDR3 sequence (DNA): TGTGCCAGCAGTTACTCGTCGGGGCGGATCGCTGGGGAGCTGTTTTTT.